Below are 20 T cell receptor beta chains sequenced from a single sample in a study of cytomegalovirus exposure and HLA in healthy donors. It was with 60 Vbeta and 13 Jbeta primers that the PCR ran. Method: immunoSEQ multiplex PCR; TCRdb's copy keeps in-frame clones and lacks some. The sample holds 100,000 to 150,000 clones, around four fifths seen once. The sample consisted of PBMCs. The receptors were gathered from a male donor in good health and CMV-seronegative.

This chain uses TRBV6-6 with TRBJ2-7; D uncertain. This CDR3 has 11 residues. Deletions cut 4 bases from V and 2 bases from J, with 3 bases between. From germline, CDR1 is MNHNY and CDR2 SVGAGI (reference sequence). CDR3 coding DNA: TGTGCCAGCAGTTCAGCCTACGAGCAGTACTTC. This encodes CASSSAYEQYF.

The V call is TRBV13, the J call TRBJ2-1; TRBD1 matches 8 bases. The CDR3 contains 15 residues. J was trimmed by 8 bases and V by 0 bases; bases with no gene match: 6. Germline V CDR1 and CDR2: PRHDT, FYEKMQ (reference sequence). CDR3 amino acids: CASSLGAGGRDEQFF. The CDR3 DNA reads as TGTGCCAGCAGCTTAGGGGCAGGGGGCCGGGATGAGCAGTTCTTC.

This clone appeared a few times. The rearrangement uses TRBV6-5 and TRBJ1-1; D is undetermined. Deletions cut 0 bases from V and 3 bases from J, with 8 bases between. Germline-derived CDR1 and CDR2 are MNHEY and SVGAGI. The CDR3 has 14 residues. CDR3 sequence reads: CASSYSRRDTEAFF. The CDR3 DNA reads TGTGCCAGCAGTTACTCTCGGAGGGACACTGAAGCTTTCTTT.

The chain has TRBV6-5 and TRBJ2-2; the D is unclear. Germline-derived CDR1 and CDR2 are MNHEY and SVGAGI. V gave up 4 bases and J gave up 6 bases, with 6 bases separating them. The length of the CDR3 is 12 residues. The CDR3 DNA follows: TGTGCCAGCAGTTCCCTTCCCGGGGAGCTGTTTTTT. It codes for CASSSLPGELFF.

The chain is built from TRBV4-2 and TRBJ2-1, with D possibly matching TRBD2 (5 bases). V was trimmed by 0 bases and J by 8 bases, leaving 11 bases between them. CDR3 size: 14 residues. CDR1 and CDR2 from the germline V gene are LGHNA and YNFKEQ. In DNA form, the CDR3 reads TGTGCCAGCAGCCAAGAGACGGGATGGGATGAGCAGTTCTTC. Amino acids: CASSQETGWDEQFF.

The rearrangement uses TRBV7-8 and TRBJ2-7; 7 nucleotides match TRBD2. The CDR3 contains 18 residues. The germline V gene encodes CDR1 SGHVS and CDR2 FQNEAQ. Germline trimming cut 5 bases from V and 3 bases from J; bases unmatched to any gene: 19. CDR3 nucleotides: TGTGCCAGCAGCCGGTCCTGGGGTTTAGCGGGTCCAGGCTACGAGCAGTACTTC. It translates to CASSRSWGLAGPGYEQYF.

This chain links TRBV4-2 with TRBJ2-5, with D possibly being TRBD1 (5 bases). V was clipped by 4 bases and J by 0 bases, with 21 bases between them. The CDR3 length is 18 residues. Germline V lookup: CDR1 LGHNA, CDR2 YNFKEQ. CDR3 amino acids: CASSPGSQGSRYQETQYF. CDR3 in DNA: TGTGCCAGCAGCCCAGGTTCCCAGGGTAGTCGGTACCAAGAGACCCAGTACTTC.

For this clone: The junction does not match germline at one end; this may be a read error. This chain links TRBV7-9 with TRBJ2-7, with D possibly being TRBD1 (5 bases). CDR1 is SEHNR, CDR2 FQNEAQ, per germline (reference sequence). The CDR3 has 15 amino acids. The CDR3 protein is CSSSTQRQGSYEQYF. CDR3 nucleotides: TGTTCCAGCAGCACCCAACGGCAGGGCTCCTACGAGCAGTACTTC.

J is TRBJ1-4 and V is TRBV28; D unresolved. This CDR3 has 17 residues. V was cut by 6 bases and J by 3 bases, with 20 bases left in between. Germline V gives CDR1 MDHEN, CDR2 SYDVKM. The CDR3 here is CASSAPDSWAANEKLFF. For the CDR3, the DNA is TGTGCCAGCAGCGCCCCCGATAGTTGGGCAGCTAATGAAAAACTGTTTTTT.

Concerning this clone: Relative to the germline gene, one junction end is altered; a read error may explain this. This chain uses TRBV29-1 with TRBJ1-1; D uncertain. This CDR3 region has 10 residues. From germline, CDR1 is SQVTM and CDR2 ANQGSEA. Written as DNA, the CDR3 is TGCAGCGTTGCAGACACAGAAGCTTTCTTT. Translation: CSVADTEAFF. Drawing the rest from reference TRBV29-1 and TRBJ1-1, the complete variable domain is SAVISQKPSRDICQRGTSLTIQCQVDSQVTMMFWYRQQPGQSLTLIATANQGSEATYESGFVIDKFPISRPNLTFSTLTVSNMSPEDSSIYLCSVADTEAFFGQGTRLTVV.

Written as DNA, the CDR3 is TGTGCCAGCAGTTTCAGAGGCTACACCTTC. Protein sequence: CASSFRGYTF. This chain joins TRBV28 and TRBJ1-2; no firm D call. This CDR3 is 10 amino acids long. V was pared by 3 bases and J by 8 bases, with 4 bases between. CDR1 and CDR2 (germline): MDHEN, SYDVKM.

The rearrangement links TRBV11-2 to TRBJ1-1; maybe TRBD1 (5 bases). Per the germline V gene, CDR1 is SGHAT and CDR2 is FQNNGV. The V end lost 1 base, the J end lost 0 bases, and 15 bases lay between the germline ends. The CDR3 totals 17 residues. CDR3 bases: TGTGCCAGCAGCTTAGGGGGGAGGTTTTCCATGAACACTGAAGCTTTCTTT. It translates to CASSLGGRFSMNTEAFF.

The chain recombines TRBV7-2 with TRBJ2-5; D perhaps matches TRBD1 (6 bases). Germline CDR1 and CDR2: SGHTA and FQGNSA. V gave up 1 base and J gave up 5 bases, with 11 bases separating them. The CDR3 extends over 14 amino acids. CDR3 loop: CASSLDRAWETQYF. The CDR3 DNA follows: TGTGCCAGCAGCTTAGACAGGGCTTGGGAGACCCAGTACTTC.

This clone has a handful of counts. V usage is TRBV5-4 and J usage is TRBJ1-2; D possibly corresponds to TRBD1 (5 bases). Germline CDR1 and CDR2: SGHNT and YYREEE (reference sequence). The CDR3 spans 15 residues. V shed 2 bases and J shed 8 bases, with 19 bases lying between them. CDR3 loop: CASSLSGQPLYGYTF. CDR3 DNA: TGTGCCAGCAGCTTATCAGGGCAGCCCCTCTACGGCTACACCTTC.

This clone was found once. One junction end disagrees with the germline gene, perhaps due to a read error. V gene TRBV6-7 combines with J gene TRBJ1-6, with D unclear. TRBV6-7 is an open reading frame whose function is uncertain. The CDR3 length is 19 residues. CDR3 nucleotide sequence: TGTGCCAACAGTTACGTTTTGGACGGAGGTTGCTCCTATAATTCACCCCTCCACTTT. Translated: CANSYVLDGGCSYNSPLHF.

CDR3 sequence reads: CASSRDIYEQYF. The CDR3, as DNA: TGTGCCAGCAGCCGGGACATCTACGAGCAGTACTTC. The chain recombines TRBV7-9 with TRBJ2-7; weak D call: TRBD1 (6 bases). CDR3 length: 12 residues. Trimming cost V 5 bases and J 3 bases, with 8 bases left between them. Per the germline V gene, CDR1 is SEHNR and CDR2 is FQNEAQ (reference sequence).

This sequence joins TRBV5-6 and TRBJ2-1, with TRBD2 matching over 7 bases. The CDR3 consists of 14 residues. The germline V gene has CDR1 SGHDT and CDR2 YYEEEE. V gave up 6 bases and J gave up 2 bases; unmatched junction bases: 5. CDR3 sequence reads: CASNPGGPYNEQFF. In DNA form, the CDR3 reads TGTGCCAGCAATCCGGGAGGACCCTACAATGAGCAGTTCTTC.

This clone was recorded a few times. This chain uses TRBV28 with TRBJ2-5; D possibly corresponds to TRBD2 (5 bases). The J call may be wrong; the DNA end is better matched by TRBJ2-7. The CDR3 has 15 amino acids. CDR1 and CDR2 from the germline V gene are MDHEN and SYDVKM. Here the CDR3 DNA reads TGTGCCAGCAGGACAACCCAGCGGAGCTCCTACGAGCAGTACTTC. Translation gives CASRTTQRSSYEQYF.

Only one count was recorded for this clone. This sequence joins TRBV18 and TRBJ1-1, with D maybe TRBD1 (5 bases). Germline lookup yields CDR1 KGHSH and CDR2 LQKENI. V was trimmed by 3 bases and J by 1 base, leaving 6 bases between them. This CDR3 has 13 amino acids. The CDR3 is CASSPRENTEAFF. The DNA of the CDR3 is TGTGCCAGCTCACCCAGGGAGAACACTGAAGCTTTCTTT.

This clone appeared once. The chain combines TRBV5-8 with TRBJ2-1; a weak D match, TRBD2 (6 bases). Looked up from germline, CDR1 is SGHTS and CDR2 is YDEGEE. The CDR3 has 15 residues. Between the trimmed V and J ends, which lost 4 bases and 4 bases, there was a span of 15 bases. The CDR3 DNA reads as TGTGCCAGCAGCCGGGAGCCCTCGGAATACAATGAGCAGTTCTTC. Residues: CASSREPSEYNEQFF.